A selection of T cell receptor beta chains follows, all from one sample in a study of shared clonotypes between healthy human individuals. The assay was immunoSEQ multiplex PCR, and TCRdb's table has in-frame clones only and misses some. The sample has over a million clones, approximately 96% seen once; the top ten hold approximately 1.1%. The sample was naive CD4+ T cells sorted from blood. These receptors all come from a man aged 25-45 years in good health. The CDR3 runs from the conserved cysteine through the conserved F or W. The D gene is left open where the match is weak. Clone size is stated in some rows and not others, as once, few, many or a class when expanded.

d_call,clone_size,cdr3_length,j_call,v_call,cdr3_nt,cdr3_aa
TRBD2,NA,16,TRBJ2-7,TRBV28,TGTGCCAGCAGAGTATCAACAGCGGGGCTGGAATACGAGCAGTACTTC,CASRVSTAGLEYEQYF
NA,NA,13,TRBJ2-3,TRBV4-3,TGCGCCAGCGGGGCTACCCGCTTGGATACGCAGTATTTT,CASGATRLDTQYF
NA,few,13,TRBJ1-2,TRBV7-9,TGTGCCAGCAGCTTGGCGGCGGGCTATGGCTACACCTTC,CASSLAAGYGYTF
TRBD1,NA,15,TRBJ1-4,TRBV4-2,TGTGCCAGCAGCCAGAGACAGGGCTTAAATGAAAAACTGTTTTTT,CASSQRQGLNEKLFF
NA,NA,14,TRBJ2-7,TRBV29-1,TGCAGCGTTGTTGCCCGAGACTACTTATACGAGCAGTACTTC,CSVVARDYLYEQYF
NA,NA,11,TRBJ1-1,TRBV19,TGTGCCAGTGCGCACCGGGGCCGAGGTTTCTTT,CASAHRGRGFF
NA,NA,17,TRBJ2-6,TRBV5-5,TGTGCCAGCAGCTTTTGGCGGGAAAGCTCTGGGGCCAACGTCCTGACTTTC,CASSFWRESSGANVLTF
TRBD2,NA,15,TRBJ2-7,TRBV7-9,TGTGCCAGCAGATCCCTCGCGGGAGGGACGTACGAGCAGTACTTC,CASRSLAGGTYEQYF
TRBD1,NA,14,TRBJ1-1,TRBV9,TGTGCCAGCAGCGTTGGACAGGCCAACACTGAAGCTTTCTTT,CASSVGQANTEAFF
NA,NA,18,TRBJ2-5,TRBV11-2,TGTGCCAGCAGCTTAGAAGGGTCATGGCGGTCTTTCCAAGAGACCCAGTACTTC,CASSLEGSWRSFQETQYF
TRBD2,NA,15,TRBJ2-7,TRBV5-5,TGTGCCAGCAGCTTGGGTACAGGCGGGGGCTACGAGCAGTACTTC,CASSLGTGGGYEQYF
NA,NA,14,TRBJ2-2,TRBV7-3,TGTGCCAGCAGCTTTAAAATGAACACCGGGGAGCTGTTTTTT,CASSFKMNTGELFF
TRBD2,NA,24,TRBJ2-1,TRBV30,TGTGCCTGGAGTGTATTACGGACTTTTTCCGGGACTAGCGGGAGGGCCGCAGGATACAATGAGCAGTTCTTC,CAWSVLRTFSGTSGRAAGYNEQFF
NA,NA,16,TRBJ2-1,TRBV21-1,TGTGCCAGCAGCTCCCTGGGACAGGGGGCGAGTAATGAGCAGTTCTTC,CASSSLGQGASNEQFF
NA,NA,14,TRBJ2-1,TRBV5-1,TGCGCCAGCAGCTTAGAAGATTTCTACAATGAGCAGTTCTTC,CASSLEDFYNEQFF
NA,NA,14,TRBJ2-2,TRBV7-9,TGTGCCAGCAGCCTTGCCGGTGGGTCCGGGGAGCTGTTTTTT,CASSLAGGSGELFF
NA,NA,17,TRBJ2-1,TRBV10-2,TGCGCCAGCAGTGATAGACTTCTGAGTCAATCCTACAATGAGCAGTTCTTC,CASSDRLLSQSYNEQFF
TRBD2,NA,15,TRBJ2-7,TRBV9,TGTGCCAGCAGCGCCACACTAGCGGGAGTGGGCGAGCAGTACTTC,CASSATLAGVGEQYF
TRBD1,NA,15,TRBJ1-2,TRBV6-6,TGTGCCAGCAGTTACTTCAAAGGACAGGGTATCGGCTACACCTTC,CASSYFKGQGIGYTF
NA,once,15,TRBJ2-7,TRBV9,TGTGCCAGCAGCTCCAAAGTAGGGGGGTCCTACGAGCAGTACTTC,CASSSKVGGSYEQYF
TRBD2,NA,15,TRBJ2-7,TRBV4-3,TGCGCCAGCAGCCCCCTTGTAGCGGGAGTCAGCGAGCAGTACTTC,CASSPLVAGVSEQYF
TRBD2,NA,16,TRBJ2-5,TRBV6-5,TGTGCCAGCAGTTTAACCGGGACTAGCCTCCAAGAGACCCAGTACTTC,CASSLTGTSLQETQYF
NA,NA,14,TRBJ1-4,TRBV6-5,TGTGCCAGTCACCGAGGGGGACCGAATGAAAAACTGTTTTTT,CASHRGGPNEKLFF
TRBD1,NA,14,TRBJ1-2,TRBV5-1,TGCGCCAGCACAGAGACAGGGACCAACTATGGCTACACCTTC,CASTETGTNYGYTF
TRBD2,NA,14,TRBJ2-2,TRBV10-1,TGCGCCAGCAGCGACGGGACTAGCGGTGGGGAGCTGTTTTTT,CASSDGTSGGELFF
TRBD2,NA,19,TRBJ2-5,TRBV7-9,TGTGCCAGCAGCTTAAGAGACCCAAGCCCAAGCGGGAGGGGAGAGACCCAGTACTTC,CASSLRDPSPSGRGETQYF
NA,once,14,TRBJ2-7,TRBV2,TGTGCCAGCAGGCAACAGGGTTCCCTCGGCGAGCAGTACTTC,CASRQQGSLGEQYF
NA,NA,16,TRBJ2-7,TRBV27,TGTGCCAGCAGTGACGACCCTTTCAGGGGACGGCGTGAGCAGTACTTC,CASSDDPFRGRREQYF
NA,once,15,TRBJ2-7,TRBV5-8,TGTGCCAGCAGCTTTGGACCAACCAGTGCCTACGAGCAGTACTTC,CASSFGPTSAYEQYF
NA,NA,13,TRBJ2-7,TRBV18,TGTGCCAGCTCACAAAGCGGTCCCTACGAGCAGTACTTC,CASSQSGPYEQYF
NA,NA,15,TRBJ1-1,TRBV5-6,TGTGCCAGCAGCATGGCCCAAACAGGGAACACTGAAGCTTTCTTT,CASSMAQTGNTEAFF
NA,once,13,TRBJ2-2,TRBV10-3,TGTGCCATCAGTGTGAAGGGCACCGGGGAGCTGTTTTTT,CAISVKGTGELFF
TRBD1,NA,15,TRBJ1-4,TRBV7-9,TGTGCCAGCAGCGTGCGGGACAGAAATCTTGAAAAACTGTTTTTT,CASSVRDRNLEKLFF
NA,NA,12,TRBJ1-1,TRBV6-5,TGTGCCAGCACCTCACTTAACACTGAAGCTTTCTTT,CASTSLNTEAFF
TRBD2,NA,16,TRBJ2-1,TRBV5-6,TGTGCCAGCAGCCCCGGACTAGCGAGTAGGTTAAATGAGCAGTTCTTC,CASSPGLASRLNEQFF
TRBD2,NA,20,TRBJ2-3,TRBV27,TGTGCCAGCAGTTTAGGGTACGGGATAGCGGGAGGTTACGGCACAGATACGCAGTATTTT,CASSLGYGIAGGYGTDTQYF
NA,NA,14,TRBJ2-2,TRBV30,TGTGCCTGGAGTGCACTGGGGTTCACCGGGGAGCTGTTTTTT,CAWSALGFTGELFF
NA,NA,15,TRBJ1-4,TRBV28,TGTGCCAGCAGTTTGTGGGGTGAATCAGGTGAAAAACTGTTTTTT,CASSLWGESGEKLFF
NA,NA,14,TRBJ1-1,TRBV27,TGTGCCAGCCACCCCTCGGTGTCGACCTCTGAAGCTTTCTTT,CASHPSVSTSEAFF
NA,NA,14,TRBJ2-1,TRBV28,TGTGCCAGCAGTTTATATCAGGGACCCAATGAGCAGTTCTTC,CASSLYQGPNEQFF
NA,NA,15,TRBJ2-1,TRBV18,TGTGCCAGCTCACCAGCAACGGGGGATGGTAATGAGCAGTTCTTC,CASSPATGDGNEQFF
TRBD1,NA,17,TRBJ1-4,TRBV18,TGTGCCAGCTCCCAGGGCGTATCGGGACAGGGGATCCGAAAACTGTTTTTT,CASSQGVSGQGIRKLFF
NA,NA,13,TRBJ2-4,TRBV6-5,TGTGCCAGCAGTTACGTTACGGGATACATTCAGTACTTC,CASSYVTGYIQYF
TRBD2,once,16,TRBJ2-2,TRBV19,TGTGCCAGTAGTCCTCTTAGCGGGAGTGGCACCGGGGAGCTGTTTTTT,CASSPLSGSGTGELFF
NA,once,16,TRBJ1-5,TRBV28,TGTGCCAGCACCAAACTACCCTTCGGGGGGGATCAGCCCCAGCATTTT,CASTKLPFGGDQPQHF
TRBD2,NA,17,TRBJ2-3,TRBV2,TGTGCCAGCAGTCCCGGGACTAGCGGGAGGGCCAAAGATACGCAGTATTTT,CASSPGTSGRAKDTQYF